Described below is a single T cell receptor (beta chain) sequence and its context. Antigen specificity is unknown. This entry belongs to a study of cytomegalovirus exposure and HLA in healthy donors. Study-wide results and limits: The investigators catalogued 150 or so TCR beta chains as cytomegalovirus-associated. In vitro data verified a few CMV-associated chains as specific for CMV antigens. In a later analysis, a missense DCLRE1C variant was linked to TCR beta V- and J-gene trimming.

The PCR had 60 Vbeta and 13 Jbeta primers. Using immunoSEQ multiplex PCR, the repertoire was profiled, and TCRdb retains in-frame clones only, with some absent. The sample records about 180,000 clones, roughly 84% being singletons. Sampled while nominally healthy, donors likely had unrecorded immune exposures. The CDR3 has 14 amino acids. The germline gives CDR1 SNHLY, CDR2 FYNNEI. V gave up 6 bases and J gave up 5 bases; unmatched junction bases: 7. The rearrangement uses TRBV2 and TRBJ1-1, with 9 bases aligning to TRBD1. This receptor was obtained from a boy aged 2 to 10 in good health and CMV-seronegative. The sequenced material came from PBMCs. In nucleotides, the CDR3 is TGTGCCAGCAGGGGATGGACAGGGGTAACTGAAGCTTTCTTT. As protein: CASRGWTGVTEAFF.